This T cell receptor beta chain came from a study of T cells after yellow fever vaccination. Study-wide background: Preparing low-cell-number fractions relied on SMART-Seq v4 Ultra Low Input.

For TCR, cDNA came from 5'RACE template switching, which added a universal primer site and UMIs. TCRdb recomputed calls from the 5' RACE reads with MiXCR, one row per CDR3 protein. The data hold around 30,000 distinct CDR3 sequences, with 5% to 8.5% observed a single time. CDR3 size: 17 residues. Trimming took off 3 bases at V and 2 bases at J, with 20 bases between the two ends. The germline V gene encodes CDR1 SGHRS and CDR2 YFSETQ. Study-wide results and caveats: Post-booster reappearance was seen for most primary-vaccination clones (about 96% CD4, about 90% CD8).

This clonotype occurred many times. The rearrangement links TRBV5-1 to TRBJ1-1, with D possibly matching TRBD1 (5 bases). The specimen comprised PBMCs, either bulk or a sorted T-cell subset (CD4+, CD8+, memory, or dextramer-sorted; not recorded which), sampled on the day of the first yellow fever vaccination. This TCR was sampled from a man aged 18-30 years who received the YFV17D yellow fever vaccine. CDR3 nucleotides: TGCGCCAGCAGCTCCGCAGGGTGGGCCGAGGGAAACACTGAAGCTTTCTTT. Translating it yields CASSSAGWAEGNTEAFF. Looking up the rest from reference TRBV5-1 and TRBJ1-1 gives the full variable domain: KAGVTQTPRYLIKTRGQQVTLSCSPISGHRSVSWYQQTPGQGLQFLFEYFSETQRNKGNFPGRFSGRQFSNSRSEMNVSTLELGDSALYLCASSSAGWAEGNTEAFFGQGTRLTVV.